This TCR beta chain was sequenced for a study of blood T cell repertoires in COVID-19. Study information: Collection of acute and convalescent COVID-19 samples took place in the United States, Italy and Spain.

Assay used: immunoSEQ multiplex PCR; TCRdb lists only in-frame clones, some missing. The sample holds over 70,000 clones, roughly 78% seen once. The sequenced sample was peripheral blood. The receptor comes from a woman older than 75 with acute or convalescent COVID-19.

The CDR3 DNA follows: TGTGCCAGTACTTTTAGGGGGACCAGCTCTGGGGCCAACGTCCTGACTTTC. This gives the protein CASTFRGTSSGANVLTF. V and J are TRBV19 and TRBJ2-6; a possible D gene is TRBD1 (6 bases). Trimming cost V 7 bases and J 0 bases, with 16 bases left between them. The CDR3 has 17 amino acids. CDR1 is LNHDA and CDR2 is SQIVND in the germline V gene (reference sequence).